This T cell receptor beta chain is from a study of blood T cell dynamics during melanoma immunotherapy. This clone was seen only once. Specified time point: pre-treatment baseline. The repertoire was sequenced with immunoSEQ multiplex PCR; TCRdb's copy has only in-frame clones and lacks some. Of around 26,000 clones listed, around nine tenths are singletons. Germline V gives CDR1 MRHNA, CDR2 SNTAGT. The ends were cut back, 9 bases at V and 1 base at J, with 18 bases in the middle. The CDR3 loop spans 15 amino acids. This receptor was taken from a human donor with melanoma. The V gene is TRBV6-4, the J gene TRBJ2-5; a weak D match, TRBD2 (6 bases). The sample was blood, taken from a patient treated with checkpoint blockade. The CDR3 is CARSSWLATQETQYF. The CDR3 DNA reads as TGTGCCAGATCATCGTGGCTAGCGACCCAAGAGACCCAGTACTTC.